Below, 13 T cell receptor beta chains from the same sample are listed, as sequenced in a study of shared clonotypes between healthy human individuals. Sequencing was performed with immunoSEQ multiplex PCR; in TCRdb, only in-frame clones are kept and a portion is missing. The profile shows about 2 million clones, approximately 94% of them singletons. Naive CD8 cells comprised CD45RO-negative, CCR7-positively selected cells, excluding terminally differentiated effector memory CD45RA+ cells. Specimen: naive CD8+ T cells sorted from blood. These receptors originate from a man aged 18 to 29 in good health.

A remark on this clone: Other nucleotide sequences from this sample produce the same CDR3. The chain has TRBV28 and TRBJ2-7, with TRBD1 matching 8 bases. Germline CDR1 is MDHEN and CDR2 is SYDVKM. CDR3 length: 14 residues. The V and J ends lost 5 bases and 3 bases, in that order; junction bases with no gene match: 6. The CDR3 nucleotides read TGTGCCAGCAGTGTACAGGGGGGAGGCTACGAGCAGTACTTC. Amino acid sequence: CASSVQGGGYEQYF. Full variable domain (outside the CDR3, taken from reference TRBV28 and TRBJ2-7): DVKVTQSSRYLVKRTGEKVFLECVQDMDHENMFWYRQDPGLGLRLIYFSYDVKMKEKGDIPEGYSVSREKKERFSLILESASTNQTSMYLCASSVQGGGYEQYFGPGTRLTVT.

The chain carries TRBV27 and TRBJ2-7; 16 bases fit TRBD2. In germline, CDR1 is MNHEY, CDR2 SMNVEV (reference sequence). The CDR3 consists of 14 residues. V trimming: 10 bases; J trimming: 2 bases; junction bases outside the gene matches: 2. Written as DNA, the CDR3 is TGTGCCACGGGACTAGCGGGAGGGACCTACGAGCAGTACTTC. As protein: CATGLAGGTYEQYF.

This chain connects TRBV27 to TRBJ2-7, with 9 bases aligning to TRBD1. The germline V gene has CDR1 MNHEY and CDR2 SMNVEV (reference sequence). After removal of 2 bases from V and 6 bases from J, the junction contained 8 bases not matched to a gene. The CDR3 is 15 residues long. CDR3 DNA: TGTGCCAGCAGTTTAGTTGGGACAGGGATAGGCGAGCAGTACTTC. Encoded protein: CASSLVGTGIGEQYF.

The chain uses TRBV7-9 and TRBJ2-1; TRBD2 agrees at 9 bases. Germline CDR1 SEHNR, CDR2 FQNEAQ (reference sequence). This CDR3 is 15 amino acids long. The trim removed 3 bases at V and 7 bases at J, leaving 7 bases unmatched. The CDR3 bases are TGTGCCAGCAGCTTGGTACTAGCGGGCCTTAATGAGCAGTTCTTC. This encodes CASSLVLAGLNEQFF.

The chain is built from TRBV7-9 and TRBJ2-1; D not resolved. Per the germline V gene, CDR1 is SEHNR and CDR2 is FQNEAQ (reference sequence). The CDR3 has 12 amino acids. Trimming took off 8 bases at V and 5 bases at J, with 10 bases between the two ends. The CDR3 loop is CASRALDNEQFF. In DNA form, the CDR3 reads TGTGCCAGCCGGGCGCTGGACAATGAGCAGTTCTTC. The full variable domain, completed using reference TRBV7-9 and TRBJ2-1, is DTGVSQNPRHKITKRGQNVTFRCDPISEHNRLYWYRQTLGQGPEFLTYFQNEAQLEKSRLLSDRFSAERPKGSFSTLEIQRTEQGDSAMYLCASRALDNEQFFGPGTRLTVL.

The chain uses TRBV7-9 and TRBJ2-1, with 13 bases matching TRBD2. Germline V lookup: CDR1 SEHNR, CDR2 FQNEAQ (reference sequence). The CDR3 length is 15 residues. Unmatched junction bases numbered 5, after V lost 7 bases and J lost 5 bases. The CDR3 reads CASTGLAGENNEQFF. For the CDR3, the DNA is TGTGCCAGCACCGGACTAGCGGGAGAGAACAATGAGCAGTTCTTC.

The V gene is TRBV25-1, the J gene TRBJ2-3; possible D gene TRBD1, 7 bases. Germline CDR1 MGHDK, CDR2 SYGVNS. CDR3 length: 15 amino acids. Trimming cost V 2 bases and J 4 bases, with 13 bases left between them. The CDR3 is CASSETGEDADTQYF. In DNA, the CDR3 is TGTGCCAGCAGTGAAACAGGGGAGGACGCAGATACGCAGTATTTT.

The CDR3 loop is CASGLGTGSLYGYTF. As DNA, the CDR3 is TGTGCTAGTGGTTTGGGGACAGGGTCCTTGTATGGCTACACCTTC. The chain links TRBV12-5 to TRBJ1-2; TRBD1 matches 8 bases. The V gene end was trimmed by 1 base and the J gene end by 5 bases; junction bases not matched to a gene: 6. The germline gives CDR1 LGHNT, CDR2 FRNRAP. This CDR3 region has 15 residues. Full variable domain (missing parts from reference TRBV12-5 and TRBJ1-2): DARVTQTPRHKVTEMGQEVTMRCQPILGHNTVFWYRQTMMQGLELLAYFRNRAPLDDSGMPKDRFSAEMPDATLATLKIQPSEPRDSAVYFCASGLGTGSLYGYTFGSGTRLTVV.

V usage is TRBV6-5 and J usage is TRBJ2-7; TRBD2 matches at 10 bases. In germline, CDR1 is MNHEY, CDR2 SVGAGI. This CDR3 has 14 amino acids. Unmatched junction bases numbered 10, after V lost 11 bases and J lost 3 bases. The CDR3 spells CAAGPTSGIYEQYF. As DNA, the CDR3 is TGTGCCGCGGGCCCAACTAGCGGGATCTACGAGCAGTACTTC.

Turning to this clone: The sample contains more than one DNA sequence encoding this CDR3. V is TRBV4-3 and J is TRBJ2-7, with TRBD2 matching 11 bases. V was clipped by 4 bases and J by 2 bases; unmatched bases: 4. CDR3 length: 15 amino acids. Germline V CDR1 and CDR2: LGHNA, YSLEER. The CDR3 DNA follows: TGCGCCAGCAGCCCAGGGACTAGCGGAGCCTACGAGCAGTACTTC. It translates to CASSPGTSGAYEQYF.

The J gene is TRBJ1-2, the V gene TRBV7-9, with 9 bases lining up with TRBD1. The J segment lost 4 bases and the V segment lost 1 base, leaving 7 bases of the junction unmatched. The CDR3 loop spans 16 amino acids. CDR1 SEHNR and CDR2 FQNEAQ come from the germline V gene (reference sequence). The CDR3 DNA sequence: TGTGCCAGCAGCTTAGGATGGGACAGGGAATCCTATGGCTACACCTTC. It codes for CASSLGWDRESYGYTF.

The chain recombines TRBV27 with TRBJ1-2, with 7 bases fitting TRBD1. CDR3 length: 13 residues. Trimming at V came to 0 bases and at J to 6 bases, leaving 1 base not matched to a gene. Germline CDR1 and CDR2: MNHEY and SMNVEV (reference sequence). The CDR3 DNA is TGTGCCAGCAGTTTATCGGGGACAGATGGCTACACCTTC. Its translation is CASSLSGTDGYTF.

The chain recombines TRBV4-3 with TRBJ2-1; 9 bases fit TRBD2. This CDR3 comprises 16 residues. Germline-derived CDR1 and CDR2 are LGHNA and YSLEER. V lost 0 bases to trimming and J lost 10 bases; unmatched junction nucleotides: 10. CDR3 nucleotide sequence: TGCGCCAGCAGCCAAGATCAGTACCCGCTAGCGGGAGAGCAGTTCTTC. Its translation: CASSQDQYPLAGEQFF.